The text below deals with one TCR beta chain. Original processing methods: Estimation of nucleated cell counts relied on the amplification of reference gene primers. TCRdb's table, derived via immunoSEQ multiplex PCR, lists solely in-frame clones and lacks some. That table is the source of V, J and clone size, and D and trimming were worked out from the DNA. Among 310,000 or so clones listed, 83% were seen once. The sample comes from a study of blood T cell repertoires in COVID-19. Trimming took off 1 base at V and 4 bases at J, with 10 bases between the two ends. The CDR3 is 14 amino acids. Germline CDR1 SGHVS, CDR2 FQNEAQ.

The sequence was collected from a woman in her forties or fifties with acute or convalescent COVID-19. Sequencing used peripheral blood. The chain has TRBV7-8 and TRBJ1-1, with unresolved D. CDR3 coding DNA: TGTGCCAGCAGCTTAGTCATAGGGAGCACTGAAGCTTTCTTT. The encoded protein is CASSLVIGSTEAFF.